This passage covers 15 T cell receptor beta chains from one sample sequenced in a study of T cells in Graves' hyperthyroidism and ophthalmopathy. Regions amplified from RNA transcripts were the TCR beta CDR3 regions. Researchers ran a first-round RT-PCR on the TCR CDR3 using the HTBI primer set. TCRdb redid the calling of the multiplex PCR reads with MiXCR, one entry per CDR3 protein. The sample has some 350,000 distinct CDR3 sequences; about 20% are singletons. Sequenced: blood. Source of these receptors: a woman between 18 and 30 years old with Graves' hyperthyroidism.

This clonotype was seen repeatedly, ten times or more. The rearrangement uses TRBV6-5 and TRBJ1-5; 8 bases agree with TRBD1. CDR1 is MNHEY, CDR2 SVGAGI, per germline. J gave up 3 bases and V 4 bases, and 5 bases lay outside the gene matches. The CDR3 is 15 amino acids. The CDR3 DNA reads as TGTGCCAGCAGTTTCTGGACAGGGCCCAATCAGCCCCAGCATTTT. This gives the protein CASSFWTGPNQPQHF.

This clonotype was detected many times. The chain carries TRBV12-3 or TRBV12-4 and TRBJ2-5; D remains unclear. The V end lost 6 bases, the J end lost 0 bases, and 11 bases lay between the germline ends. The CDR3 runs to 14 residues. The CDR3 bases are TGTGCCAGCAGCCCCGACGGACACCAAGAGACCCAGTACTTC. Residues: CASSPDGHQETQYF.

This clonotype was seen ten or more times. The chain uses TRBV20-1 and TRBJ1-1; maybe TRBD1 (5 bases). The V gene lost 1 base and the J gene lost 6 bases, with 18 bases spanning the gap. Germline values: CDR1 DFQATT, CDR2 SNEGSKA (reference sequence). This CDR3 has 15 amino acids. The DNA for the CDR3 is TGCAGTGCTAGAGGGGACTACGCGGGAGGTCCTGAAGCTTTCTTT. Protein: CSARGDYAGGPEAFF.

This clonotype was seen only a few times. In DNA, the CDR3 is TGCGCCAGCAGCCAAGGATGGACAGGGGCTGAAGCTTTCTTT. This encodes CASSQGWTGAEAFF. This chain links TRBV4-1 with TRBJ1-1; 9 bases line up with TRBD1. This CDR3 is built from 14 residues. Germline assignment: CDR1 MGHRA and CDR2 YSYEKL. J gave up 6 bases and V 1 base, and 3 bases lay outside the gene matches.

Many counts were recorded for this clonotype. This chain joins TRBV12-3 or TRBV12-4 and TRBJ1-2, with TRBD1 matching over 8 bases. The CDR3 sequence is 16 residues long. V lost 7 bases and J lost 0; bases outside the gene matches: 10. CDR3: CASTKDRAVANYGYTF. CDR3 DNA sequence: TGTGCCAGCACCAAGGACAGGGCGGTGGCTAACTATGGCTACACCTTC.

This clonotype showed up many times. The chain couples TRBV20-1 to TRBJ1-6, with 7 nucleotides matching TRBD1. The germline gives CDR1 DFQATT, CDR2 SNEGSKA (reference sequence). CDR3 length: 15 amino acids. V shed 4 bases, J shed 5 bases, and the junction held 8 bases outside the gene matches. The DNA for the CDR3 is TGCAGTGCTAACGGACAGGACCGGCATAATTCACCCCTCCACTTT. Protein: CSANGQDRHNSPLHF.

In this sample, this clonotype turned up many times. DNA for the CDR3: TGTGCCAGCAACCCCAGGGGAGCCGGGGAGCTGTTTTTT. It is translated as CASNPRGAGELFF. The V and J genes are TRBV2 and TRBJ2-2, with D tentatively TRBD1 (6 bases). Looked up from germline, CDR1 is SNHLY and CDR2 is FYNNEI. This CDR3 contains 13 residues. V dropped 7 bases and J dropped 6 bases, with 12 bases sitting between them.

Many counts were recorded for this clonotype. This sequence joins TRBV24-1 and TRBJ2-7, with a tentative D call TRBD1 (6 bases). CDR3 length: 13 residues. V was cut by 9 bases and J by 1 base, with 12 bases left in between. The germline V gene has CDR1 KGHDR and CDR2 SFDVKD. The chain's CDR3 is CATRDKSSYEQYF. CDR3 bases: TGTGCCACCCGGGACAAGTCATCCTACGAGCAGTACTTC.

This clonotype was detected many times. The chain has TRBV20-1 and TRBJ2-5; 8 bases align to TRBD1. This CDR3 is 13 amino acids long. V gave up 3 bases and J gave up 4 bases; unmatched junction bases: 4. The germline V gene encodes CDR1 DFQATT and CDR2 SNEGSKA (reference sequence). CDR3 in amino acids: CSASPRGLETQYF. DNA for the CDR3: TGCAGTGCTAGCCCCAGGGGGCTAGAGACCCAGTACTTC.

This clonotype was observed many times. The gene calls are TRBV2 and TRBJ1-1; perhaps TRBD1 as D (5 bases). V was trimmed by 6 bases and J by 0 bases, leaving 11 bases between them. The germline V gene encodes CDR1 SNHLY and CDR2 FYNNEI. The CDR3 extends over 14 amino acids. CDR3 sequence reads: CASRIGTLNTEAFF. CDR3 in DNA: TGTGCCAGCAGGATCGGGACCCTGAACACTGAAGCTTTCTTT. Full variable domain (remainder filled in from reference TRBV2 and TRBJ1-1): EPEVTQTPSHQVTQMGQEVILRCVPISNHLYFYWYRQILGQKVEFLVSFYNNEISEKSEIFDDQFSVERPDGSNFTLKIRSTKLEDSAMYFCASRIGTLNTEAFFGQGTRLTVV.

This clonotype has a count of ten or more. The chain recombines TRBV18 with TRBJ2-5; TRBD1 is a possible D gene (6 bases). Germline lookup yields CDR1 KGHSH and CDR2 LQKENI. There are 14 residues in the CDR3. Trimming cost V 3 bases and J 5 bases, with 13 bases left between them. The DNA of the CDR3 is TGTGCCAGCTCACCGGGACAAACAGGGGAGACCCAGTACTTC. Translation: CASSPGQTGETQYF.

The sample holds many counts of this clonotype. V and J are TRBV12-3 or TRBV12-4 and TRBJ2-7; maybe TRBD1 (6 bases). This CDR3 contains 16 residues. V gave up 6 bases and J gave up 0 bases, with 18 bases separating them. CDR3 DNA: TGTGCCAGCAGAATTCGCCTGGGCAGGGGCTCCTACGAGCAGTACTTC. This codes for CASRIRLGRGSYEQYF.

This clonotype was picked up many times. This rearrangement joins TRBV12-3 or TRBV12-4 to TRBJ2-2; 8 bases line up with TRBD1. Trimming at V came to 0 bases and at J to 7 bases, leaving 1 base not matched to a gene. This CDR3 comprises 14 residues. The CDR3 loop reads CASSLATGGGELFF. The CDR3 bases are TGTGCCAGCAGTTTAGCAACAGGGGGCGGGGAGCTGTTTTTT.

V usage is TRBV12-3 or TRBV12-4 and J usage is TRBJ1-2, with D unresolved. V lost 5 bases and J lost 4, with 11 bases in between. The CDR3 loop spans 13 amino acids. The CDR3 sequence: CASSPTTFYGYTF. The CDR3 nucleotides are TGTGCCAGCAGTCCGACCACTTTCTATGGCTACACCTTC.

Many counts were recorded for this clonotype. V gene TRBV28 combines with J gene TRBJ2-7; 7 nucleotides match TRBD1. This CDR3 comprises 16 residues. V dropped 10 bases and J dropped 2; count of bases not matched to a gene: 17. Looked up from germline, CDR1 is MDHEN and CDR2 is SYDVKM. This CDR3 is CATAKVKGALPYEQYF. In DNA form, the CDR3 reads TGTGCCACCGCCAAGGTGAAGGGGGCGCTTCCCTACGAGCAGTACTTC.